The 15 T cell receptor beta chains below all came from one sample that was sequenced in a study of blood T cell repertoires in COVID-19. TCRdb's table, derived via immunoSEQ multiplex PCR, lists solely in-frame clones and lacks some. The sample carries about 65,000 clones, over 85% recorded once. Sequencing was performed on peripheral blood. The receptor source for this set is a man aged 60 to 69 with acute or convalescent COVID-19.

This clone came up once. This chain joins TRBV19 and TRBJ1-5, with 8 bases that match TRBD1. V was pared by 5 bases and J by 7 bases, with 7 bases of the junction left unmatched. This CDR3 has 14 amino acids. Germline V gene sequence: CDR1 LNHDA, CDR2 SQIVND (reference sequence). The CDR3 DNA sequence: TGTGCCAGTAGTGCGGACAGGGTTGACCAGCCCCAGCATTTT. Its protein product is CASSADRVDQPQHF.

J is TRBJ2-1 and V is TRBV5-1, with TRBD2 as a possible D gene (7 bases). This CDR3 contains 15 residues. Looked up from germline, CDR1 is SGHRS and CDR2 is YFSETQ. The ends were cut back, 4 bases at V and 5 bases at J, with 16 bases in the middle. The CDR3 reads CASSLVGGVNNEQFF. CDR3 nucleotides: TGCGCCAGCAGCCTGGTAGGGGGGGTAAACAATGAGCAGTTCTTC.

The DNA of the CDR3 is TGTGCCAGTCGGTTCCAGGGGATGAACACTGAAGCTTTCTTT. This translates into CASRFQGMNTEAFF. This chain connects TRBV19 to TRBJ1-1; D possibly corresponds to TRBD1 (6 bases). V dropped 8 bases and J dropped 0 bases, with 13 bases sitting between them. This CDR3 spans 14 amino acids. Germline V gene sequence: CDR1 LNHDA, CDR2 SQIVND (reference sequence). The complete variable domain, with remaining parts taken from reference TRBV19 and TRBJ1-1, reads DGGITQSPKYLFRKEGQNVTLSCEQNLNHDAMYWYRQDPGQGLRLIYYSQIVNDFQKGDIAEGYSVSREKKESFPLTVTSAQKNPTAFYLCASRFQGMNTEAFFGQGTRLTVV.

This chain connects TRBV12-5 to TRBJ2-7; the D gene is possibly TRBD2 (6 bases). The CDR3 length is 15 residues. The germline V gene has CDR1 LGHNT and CDR2 FRNRAP. V was cut by 3 bases and J by 3 bases, with 15 bases left in between. The CDR3 nucleotides are TGTGCTAGTGGTTTAAATCCGAGGGGAGGCTACGAGCAGTACTTC. This sequence encodes CASGLNPRGGYEQYF.

The chain combines TRBV7-3 with TRBJ2-3; 7 bases are shared with TRBD1. The junction had 2 bases not matched to a gene; V was cut back by 3 bases and J by 2 bases. The CDR3 loop spans 14 amino acids. Germline assignment: CDR1 SGHTA and CDR2 FQGTGA. The CDR3 DNA follows: TGTGCCAGCAGCTTGGGACAGTACACAGATACGCAGTATTTT. It translates to CASSLGQYTDTQYF. Based on the CDR3 plus reference TRBV7-3 and TRBJ2-3, the full variable domain is GAGVSQTPSNKVTEKGKYVELRCDPISGHTALYWYRQSLGQGPEFLIYFQGTGAADDSGLPNDRFFAVRPEGSVSTLKIQRTERGDSAVYLCASSLGQYTDTQYFGPGTRLTVL.

Only one count was recorded for this clone. A read error may produce the germline difference seen at one junction end. The chain couples TRBV27 to TRBJ1-1; 7 nucleotides agree with TRBD1. The CDR3 contains 18 residues. Germline CDR1 reads MNHEY; CDR2 reads SMNVEV (reference sequence). The chain's CDR3 is CASSISAGQLGMNTEAFF. CDR3 nucleotide sequence: TGTGCCAGCAGTATATCGGCGGGACAGCTAGGCATGAACACTGAAGCTTTCTTT.

The chain is built from TRBV14 and TRBJ2-2; 8 bases line up with TRBD1. CDR1 is SGHDN, CDR2 FVKESK, per germline. The CDR3 contains 17 residues. J was trimmed by 3 bases and V by 0 bases; bases with no gene match: 6. The CDR3 protein is CASSQDLGTGDTGELFF. As DNA, the CDR3 is TGTGCCAGCAGCCAAGATTTAGGGACAGGCGACACCGGGGAGCTGTTTTTT.

The V and J genes are TRBV3-1 (or the pseudogene TRBV3-2) and TRBJ2-7; D may be TRBD2 (5 bases). The ends were cut back, 0 bases at V and 9 bases at J, with 12 bases in the middle. From germline, CDR1 is LGHDT and CDR2 YNNKEL (reference sequence). The length of the CDR3 is 13 residues. CDR3 sequence: CASSQDTRGSQYF. In DNA form, the CDR3 reads TGTGCCAGCAGCCAAGATACCCGCGGGTCGCAGTACTTC.

The rearrangement joins TRBV7-8 to TRBJ1-2, with D perhaps TRBD1 (6 bases). Germline V lookup: CDR1 SGHVS, CDR2 FQNEAQ. The CDR3 is made up of 18 amino acids. V lost 1 base and J 2 bases, leaving 20 bases between the germline ends. The CDR3 here is CASSLVAPGTPRNYGYTF. CDR3 DNA: TGTGCCAGCAGCTTAGTAGCCCCCGGGACACCAAGAAACTATGGCTACACCTTC.

This chain links TRBV30 with TRBJ2-3, with TRBD1 matching 7 bases. The length of the CDR3 is 14 residues. The germline gives CDR1 GTSNPN, CDR2 SVGIG (reference sequence). The trim removed 2 bases at V and 3 bases at J, leaving 5 bases unmatched. CDR3 residues: CAWSRGQSTDTQYF. The CDR3 nucleotides are TGTGCCTGGAGTCGGGGACAGTCTACAGATACGCAGTATTTT.

The chain couples TRBV2 to TRBJ2-4; maybe TRBD1 (5 bases). Between the trimmed V and J ends, which lost 6 bases and 15 bases, there was a span of 18 bases. Germline V gives CDR1 SNHLY, CDR2 FYNNEI. The CDR3 sequence is 12 residues long. DNA for the CDR3: TGTGCCAGCAGCCCGACTCAGGGAAGTCGGTACTTC. This translates into CASSPTQGSRYF.

The chain joins TRBV29-1 to TRBJ1-1, with TRBD1 matching over 7 bases. Germline CDR1 and CDR2: SQVTM and ANQGSEA. Trimming removed 8 bases from V and 11 bases from J; junction bases left unmatched: 8. This CDR3 spans 10 amino acids. The CDR3 DNA reads TGCAGCTCCGGACAGGCCCCGGCTTTCTTT. It yields the protein CSSGQAPAFF.

The chain carries TRBV7-3 and TRBJ1-1; D is perhaps TRBD1 (6 bases). Germline CDR1 is SGHTA and CDR2 is FQGTGA. V lost 4 bases, J lost 6 bases, and 12 bases lay in between. This CDR3 contains 13 residues. The CDR3 coding sequence is TGTGCCAGCAGCTCCGTCGAGGGGGCTGAAGCTTTCTTT. This translates into CASSSVEGAEAFF.

V usage is TRBV2 and J usage is TRBJ2-1; D perhaps matches TRBD1 (5 bases). In germline, CDR1 is SNHLY, CDR2 FYNNEI. V gave up 8 bases and J gave up 7 bases, with 12 bases separating them. The CDR3 covers 12 residues. The CDR3, as DNA: TGTGCCAGCCTACAGGAGTTTAATGAGCAGTTCTTC. It encodes CASLQEFNEQFF.

This sequence joins TRBV7-6 and TRBJ2-7; a weak D match, TRBD2 (6 bases). The ends were cut back, 5 bases at V and 2 bases at J, with 16 bases in the middle. Germline loops: CDR1 SGHVS, CDR2 FNYEAQ. The CDR3 loop spans 15 amino acids. CDR3 DNA sequence: TGTGCCAGCAGCCAAACATACGGAGGGACCTACGAGCAGTACTTC. It translates to CASSQTYGGTYEQYF.